This TCR beta chain originates from a study of blood T cell repertoires in COVID-19. Study summary: Material from acute and convalescent COVID-19 was sourced from the United States, Italy and Spain. The analysed material was cDNA or gDNA that came from T cells, B-cell-depleted T cells, or PBMCs.

As processed by the authors: Nucleated cell counts were estimated from reference gene primer amplification. Sequencing used immunoSEQ multiplex PCR; TCRdb keeps in-frame clones, though not all of them. The DNA was the basis for D and trimming; V, J and clone size are from that table. In the table there are roughly 78,000 clones, approximately 86% of which are singletons. The sample consisted of peripheral blood. This sequence was found in a woman aged 60-75 years with acute or convalescent COVID-19.

The CDR3 DNA is TGTGCCACCGGAACAGGAGGCACAGATACGCAGTATTTT. Residues: CATGTGGTDTQYF. The chain couples TRBV10-3 to TRBJ2-3, with D maybe TRBD1 (5 bases). The CDR3 is 13 residues long. Trimming stripped 10 bases from V and 1 base from J, with 12 bases between. CDR1 and CDR2 (germline): ENHRY, SYGVKD.